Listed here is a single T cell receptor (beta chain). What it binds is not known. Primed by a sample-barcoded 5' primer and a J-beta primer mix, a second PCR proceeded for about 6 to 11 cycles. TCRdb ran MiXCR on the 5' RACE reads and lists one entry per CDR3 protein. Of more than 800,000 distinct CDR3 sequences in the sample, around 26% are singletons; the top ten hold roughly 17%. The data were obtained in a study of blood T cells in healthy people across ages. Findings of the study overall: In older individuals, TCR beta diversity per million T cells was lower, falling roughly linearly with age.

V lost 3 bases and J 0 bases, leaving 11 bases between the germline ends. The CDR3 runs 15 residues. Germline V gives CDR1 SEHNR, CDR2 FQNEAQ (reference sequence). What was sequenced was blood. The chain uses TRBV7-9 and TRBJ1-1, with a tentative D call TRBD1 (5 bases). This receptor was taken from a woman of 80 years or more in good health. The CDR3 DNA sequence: TGTGCCAGCAGCTTGCGGGACGGTTTGAACACTGAAGCTTTCTTT. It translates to CASSLRDGLNTEAFF.